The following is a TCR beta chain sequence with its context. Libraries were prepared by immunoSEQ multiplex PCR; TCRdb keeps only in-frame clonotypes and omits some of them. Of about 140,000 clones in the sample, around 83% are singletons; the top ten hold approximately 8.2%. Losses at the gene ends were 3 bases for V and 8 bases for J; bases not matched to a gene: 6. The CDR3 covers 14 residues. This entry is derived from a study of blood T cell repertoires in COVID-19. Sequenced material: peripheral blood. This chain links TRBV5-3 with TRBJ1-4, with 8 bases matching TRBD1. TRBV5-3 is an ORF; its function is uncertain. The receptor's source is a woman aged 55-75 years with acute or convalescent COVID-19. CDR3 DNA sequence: TGTGCCAGAAGCTCACCGGACAGGGACGAAAAACTGTTTTTT. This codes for CARSSPDRDEKLFF.